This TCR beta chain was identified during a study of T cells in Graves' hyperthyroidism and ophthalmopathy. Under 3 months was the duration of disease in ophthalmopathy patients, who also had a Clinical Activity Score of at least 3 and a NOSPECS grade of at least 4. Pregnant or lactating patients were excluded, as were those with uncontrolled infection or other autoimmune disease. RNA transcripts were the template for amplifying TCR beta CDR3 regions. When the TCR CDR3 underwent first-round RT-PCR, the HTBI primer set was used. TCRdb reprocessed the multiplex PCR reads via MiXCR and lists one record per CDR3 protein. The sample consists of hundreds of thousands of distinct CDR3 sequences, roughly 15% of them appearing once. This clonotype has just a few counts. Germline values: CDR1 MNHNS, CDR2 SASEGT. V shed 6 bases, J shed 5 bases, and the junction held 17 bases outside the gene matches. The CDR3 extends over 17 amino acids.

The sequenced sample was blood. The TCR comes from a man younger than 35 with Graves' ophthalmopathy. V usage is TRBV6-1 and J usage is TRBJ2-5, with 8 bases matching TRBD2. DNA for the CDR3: TGTGCCAGCAGCCGGGACCCGACCGGGACTAGACTCGAGACCCAGTACTTC. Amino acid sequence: CASSRDPTGTRLETQYF.